This T cell receptor beta chain is from a study of T-cell reconstitution after alpha-beta-depleted transplantation in children. This clonotype was seen repeatedly, ten times or more. Library preparation (for TCRbeta) was performed with unique molecular identifiers. TCRdb redid the calling of the PCR reads with MiXCR, one entry per CDR3 protein. The table lists 350,000 to 400,000 distinct CDR3 sequences, roughly 13% of them singletons. V lost 5 bases and J 7 bases, leaving 12 bases between the germline ends. CDR1 is MRHNA and CDR2 is SNTAGT in the germline V gene. The CDR3 contains 14 residues. This specimen consisted of PBMCs, obtained from the stem cell graft. The clonotype comes from a human donor who donated a stem cell graft to a child with Fanconi anemia. V gene TRBV6-4 combines with J gene TRBJ1-6; D not resolved. CDR3 in DNA: TGTGCCAGCAGTAAGGGTGTTGGGAATTCACCCCTCCACTTT. Its translation: CASSKGVGNSPLHF.